This TCR beta chain was recovered during a study of blood T cell repertoires in COVID-19 (TCRdb year 2020). With regard to the full study: Samples from collaborators originated in the United States, Italy and Spain and spanned both the acute and convalescent phases of COVID-19. Sample metadata almost always included a de-identified subject ID, COVID-19 status, age in years and sex. The dataset comprised deeply sampled blood TCRbeta repertoires from subjects exposed to, actively infected with, or recovered from COVID-19. The repertoires were made available in a free public database intended to serve as a resource for research on the immune response to SARS-CoV-2. The samples were drawn from the first 160 participants of the ongoing ImmuneRACE study and from 1,254 subjects provided by 6 global collaborators. HLA class I and class II types, where available, came from metadata supplied by the sample provider rather than from assay-based typing. The prospective study material was composed of cDNA or gDNA derived from T cells, B-cell-depleted T cells, or PBMCs.

The investigation overall reported the following: The amount of clinical and demographic metadata varied by source and participant and was provided uncurated.

As for this clone: Its antigen is still unknown. One base away there is no much larger clone; base qualities are not given.

TCRbeta CDR3 regions were amplified from genomic DNA using the immunoSEQ Assay, a bias-controlled multiplex PCR. In the source study's methods: The number of nucleated cells in each sample was estimated by amplification of reference gene primers within the assay. To quantify the absolute abundance of each unique TCRbeta CDR3 rearrangement, sequence reads were collapsed and filtered. Productive Simpson clonality was computed per sample as the square root of Simpson's diversity index over productive rearrangements. Drawn from immuneACCESS, this table holds only the in-frame rearrangements with V and J called that TCRdb kept. Clones are partly lost; checked studies trace under half to an unresolved V gene and leave the rest unexplained. V and J calls and clone size are given by that table; D and trimming were obtained from the DNA. Within this sample are some 340,000 clones, with more than 90% of them counted one time only. Around 4.2% of the sample belongs to the ten largest clones.

Enrolling through a virtual design, the prospective study's participants ranged in age from roughly 18 to 95 years and lived across 24 United States geographic areas. Cohort assignment in the prospective study relied on participant-reported clinical history from a screening survey and a study questionnaire. Exposed participants had been in contact, within 2 weeks of entering the study, with a person who had a PCR-confirmed or clinician-diagnosed case of COVID-19. Mobile phlebotomists in the prospective study collected whole blood, serum and a nasopharyngeal or oropharyngeal swab from every participant. Over a roughly 2-month period, participants in the prospective study had the option of providing additional blood draws and questionnaires. Prospective study blood samples were shipped either frozen or at room temperature before DNA extraction. CDR1 SGHVS and CDR2 FNYEAQ are derived from the germline V gene. Unmatched junction bases come to 6, with V trimmed by 4 bases and J by 7 bases. Its CDR3 holds 16 amino acids, cysteine through phenylalanine. Only CDR3 DNA is held: 48 bases, read in frame from base 1.

The source is a woman aged 25-40 years who had been exposed to COVID-19. What was sequenced was PBMCs or T cells enriched from blood (not recorded which). Recombination joined TRBV7-6 with TRBJ2-1; 14 of the junction bases match TRBD2. The encoded CDR3 is CASSSRLAGGRNEQFF. The base sequence is TGTGCCAGCAGCTCAAGACTAGCGGGGGGGAGAAATGAGCAGTTCTTC.